This TCR beta chain was identified during a study of spatial heterogeneity in lung cancer. Study overall: Tumor-region counts of TCR transcripts tracked strongly with a T cell module score from matched bulk RNA-seq. In the raw reads, each unique TCR and UMI combination was present more than ten times on average. Study conclusions and caveats: It was found that expanded intratumoral alpha and beta TCR counts tracked tumor mutation counts.

Each CDR3 protein gets one entry after TCRdb re-called the 5' RACE reads with MiXCR. The sample yields 15,000 to 20,000 distinct CDR3 sequences, 6% to 7% seen once. CDR1 is KGHSH, CDR2 LQKENI, per germline. The CDR3 consists of 14 residues. Trimming removed 3 bases at V and 1 base at J, with 7 bases between. This clonotype has ten or more counts. Its antigen remains unidentified. Specified time point: sample taken at primary tumor resection. Unsorted whole RNA samples from tumor, nontumor lung or frozen PBMC were sequenced. The rearrangement links TRBV18 to TRBJ1-5; D possibly corresponds to TRBD1 (6 bases). This clonotype was obtained from a male donor with early-stage non-small cell lung cancer. The starting material was lung tumor tissue, obtained at surgery. DNA for the CDR3: TGTGCCAGCTCACCTCAGGGGAGCAATCAGCCCCAGCATTTT. This codes for CASSPQGSNQPQHF.